The 32 T cell receptor beta chains below come from one sample, sequenced in a study of shared clonotypes between healthy human individuals (dated by TCRdb to 2018 to 2020). The method was the immunoSEQ multiplex PCR assay. As stored in TCRdb, this immuneACCESS dataset retains in-frame rearrangements with V and J assigned. A fraction of the clones does not appear; measured against another copy, unresolved V genes explain less than half of the discrepancy, and the remainder lacks a known reason. The sample table contains 2 million to 2.5 million clones; only one count was recorded for 93% of them. Together, the top ten hold approximately 0.4% of the sample. Source material: naive CD4+ T cells from PBMCs. Sample cell subset or site, as interpreted from the label and publication: CD45RA+ positively selected. Receptor source: a man younger than 35 in good health. Some clones in this sample may be carry-over from other donors' samples.

The rearrangement uses TRBV4-1 and TRBJ1-4, with unresolved D. Germline loops: CDR1 MGHRA, CDR2 YSYEKL. The ends were cut back, 0 bases at V and 0 bases at J, with 17 bases in the middle. CDR3 length equals 19 residues. The CDR3 DNA reads TGCGCCAGCAGCCAAGATGACCGTACAGCTATTGCAACTAATGAAAAACTGTTTTTT. This encodes CASSQDDRTAIATNEKLFF.

A note on this clone: This CDR3 is also generated by other DNA sequences in the sample. V usage is TRBV5-1 and J usage is TRBJ1-5; no clear D. Between the trimmed V and J ends, which lost 2 bases and 2 bases, there was a span of 8 bases. This CDR3 has 14 residues. The germline V gene encodes CDR1 SGHRS and CDR2 YFSETQ. The CDR3 DNA is TGCGCCAGCAGCTTAGGGTCGGGCAATCAGCCCCAGCATTTT. Translation gives CASSLGSGNQPQHF.

The chain joins TRBV28 to TRBJ1-5, with D unclear. The CDR3 is 13 residues long. V dropped 3 bases and J dropped 5 bases, with 8 bases sitting between them. CDR1 MDHEN and CDR2 SYDVKM come from the germline V gene. CDR3 in DNA: TGTGCCAGCAGTTTTTTTACGGATCAGCCCCAGCATTTT. Translated: CASSFFTDQPQHF. Based on the CDR3 plus reference TRBV28 and TRBJ1-5, the full variable domain is DVKVTQSSRYLVKRTGEKVFLECVQDMDHENMFWYRQDPGLGLRLIYFSYDVKMKEKGDIPEGYSVSREKKERFSLILESASTNQTSMYLCASSFFTDQPQHFGDGTRLSIL.

This clone was seen only once. The chain is built from TRBV6-5 and TRBJ1-2, with 11 bases that match TRBD1. CDR1 and CDR2 (germline): MNHEY, SVGAGI. The CDR3 spans 15 residues. The junction had 6 bases not matched to a gene; V was cut back by 5 bases and J by 4 bases. The CDR3 loop reads CASSKGTGGFYGYTF. CDR3 nucleotide sequence: TGTGCCAGCAGTAAGGGGACAGGGGGATTCTATGGCTACACCTTC.

The chain employs TRBV9 and TRBJ2-1; weak D call: TRBD2 (6 bases). Germline V gene sequence: CDR1 SGDLS, CDR2 YYNGEE. Trimming left V 4 bases short and J 0 bases short, with 29 bases between. This CDR3 comprises 21 residues. The CDR3 region is CASSRLPGSLLALSSYNEQFF. In nucleotides, the CDR3 is TGTGCCAGCAGCCGGCTCCCGGGCTCATTACTAGCATTATCCTCCTACAATGAGCAGTTCTTC.

This clone turned up a few times. V usage is TRBV5-1 and J usage is TRBJ1-1; D gene ambiguous. The CDR3 contains 16 residues. Trimming shortened V by 2 bases and J by 1 base, and 15 bases separated the two germline ends. Germline CDR1 SGHRS, CDR2 YFSETQ. The CDR3 here is CASSFAATQTNTEAFF. The CDR3 DNA follows: TGCGCCAGCAGCTTTGCTGCGACACAAACGAACACTGAAGCTTTCTTT.

The CDR3 DNA reads TGCGTCCAACGAGGGGGAGGGCCCACCGGGGAGCTGTTTTTT. Encoded protein: CVQRGGGPTGELFF. The V and J genes are TRBV10-1 and TRBJ2-2; possibly TRBD2 for D (7 bases). Germline V lookup: CDR1 WNHNN, CDR2 SYGVQD (reference sequence). CDR3 size: 14 residues.

The chain joins TRBV5-1 to TRBJ1-1; a possible D gene is TRBD1 (5 bases). Looked up from germline, CDR1 is SGHRS and CDR2 is YFSETQ. The CDR3 length is 13 residues. Trimming stripped 6 bases from V and 0 bases from J, with 9 bases between. The CDR3 here is CASTAGMNTEAFF. The CDR3 DNA is TGCGCCAGCACGGCAGGGATGAACACTGAAGCTTTCTTT. The entire variable domain, with the rest obtained from reference TRBV5-1 and TRBJ1-1, is as follows: KAGVTQTPRYLIKTRGQQVTLSCSPISGHRSVSWYQQTPGQGLQFLFEYFSETQRNKGNFPGRFSGRQFSNSRSEMNVSTLELGDSALYLCASTAGMNTEAFFGQGTRLTVV.

V gene TRBV29-1 combines with J gene TRBJ1-5; TRBD1 matches 8 bases. CDR3 length: 12 residues. Germline CDR1 and CDR2: SQVTM and ANQGSEA. With 4 bases clipped from V and 5 bases from J, the junction kept 1 base outside the gene matches. CDR3 protein: CSVVDRDQPQHF. The CDR3 DNA is TGCAGCGTTGTGGACAGGGATCAGCCCCAGCATTTT.

This rearrangement joins TRBV5-1 to TRBJ2-5; no clear D gene. Trimming left V 5 bases short and J 4 bases short, with 12 bases between. This CDR3 comprises 13 residues. Germline V gene lookup returns CDR1 SGHRS and CDR2 YFSETQ. The CDR3 nucleotides are TGCGCCAGCAGTCCGGAGATTAGAGAGACCCAGTACTTC. Translation: CASSPEIRETQYF.

To note about this clone: The same CDR3 arises from other DNA sequences in this sample as well. The gene calls are TRBV6-1 and TRBJ2-7; D not resolved. Trimming took off 10 bases at V and 4 bases at J, with 11 bases between the two ends. Germline CDR1 and CDR2: MNHNS and SASEGT. This CDR3 contains 11 residues. The CDR3 nucleotides read TGTGCCATCCTCACAGCATACGAGCAGTACTTC. Encoded protein: CAILTAYEQYF.

A remark on this clone: Other DNA sequences from this sample encode an identical CDR3 as well. The chain couples TRBV5-1 to TRBJ2-1; D not certain. CDR1 is SGHRS, CDR2 YFSETQ, per germline. CDR3 length: 12 residues. V was shortened by 4 bases and J by 7 bases, with 9 bases between the two germline ends. The CDR3, as DNA: TGCGCCAGCAGCAGAGAAACAAATGAGCAGTTCTTC. Encoded protein: CASSRETNEQFF.

The rearrangement links TRBV5-5 to TRBJ1-5, with a tentative D call TRBD1 (5 bases). The CDR3 spans 14 residues. Germline lookup yields CDR1 SGHKS and CDR2 YYEKEE (reference sequence). V was clipped by 0 bases and J by 8 bases, with 12 bases between them. CDR3 protein: CASSLEAGSKPQHF. The CDR3 bases are TGTGCCAGCAGCTTGGAGGCAGGGTCCAAGCCCCAGCATTTT.

This chain connects TRBV29-1 to TRBJ1-2, with 9 bases fitting TRBD1. The CDR3 extends over 14 amino acids. CDR1 and CDR2 (germline): SQVTM, ANQGSEA. J was trimmed by 7 bases and V by 0 bases; bases with no gene match: 6. The CDR3 nucleotides are TGCAGCGTTGAAGATCCGGGACAGGGATTTGGCTACACCTTC. Amino acids: CSVEDPGQGFGYTF.

This chain uses TRBV30 with TRBJ1-4, with D unresolved. CDR1 and CDR2 (germline): GTSNPN, SVGIG (reference sequence). Deletions cut 3 bases from V and 7 bases from J, with 12 bases between. The CDR3 extends over 13 amino acids. The CDR3 sequence is CAWRVGVPEKLFF. DNA for the CDR3: TGTGCCTGGAGGGTGGGAGTACCTGAAAAACTGTTTTTT.

This chain links TRBV29-1 with TRBJ2-3, with D possibly matching TRBD1 (6 bases). The CDR3 extends over 14 amino acids. V lost 3 bases to trimming and J lost 4 bases, with 14 bases between them. CDR1 SQVTM and CDR2 ANQGSEA come from the germline V gene. The CDR3 DNA reads as TGCAGCGTTGACAGGGGTCCGCAGGCAGATACGCAGTATTTT. It translates to CSVDRGPQADTQYF.

The chain has TRBV7-9 and TRBJ2-7; D may be TRBD1 or TRBD2 (6 bases each). This CDR3 contains 18 residues. Germline-derived CDR1 and CDR2 are SEHNR and FQNEAQ (reference sequence). Trimming stripped 7 bases from V and 6 bases from J, with 31 bases between. DNA for the CDR3: TGTGCCAGCAACGTCGGCATCGGGGGCCCGGGCTCACCACCCGAGCAGTACTTC. It is translated as CASNVGIGGPGSPPEQYF.

The chain carries TRBV11-2 and TRBJ2-1; 8 bases fit TRBD2. The junction had 10 bases not matched to a gene; V was cut back by 0 bases and J by 6 bases. This CDR3 is 17 amino acids long. Germline V gives CDR1 SGHAT, CDR2 FQNNGV. CDR3 loop: CASSLDGRRTSPNEQFF. The CDR3 DNA is TGTGCCAGCAGCTTAGACGGACGGAGGACTAGCCCCAATGAGCAGTTCTTC.

The chain is built from TRBV7-9 and TRBJ2-7, with D possibly being TRBD1 (6 bases). Trimming removed 5 bases from V and 3 bases from J, with 11 bases in between. CDR1 is SEHNR and CDR2 is FQNEAQ in the germline V gene (reference sequence). CDR3 length equals 13 residues. This CDR3 reads CASSDIQGYEQYF. CDR3 DNA sequence: TGTGCCAGCAGCGACATACAGGGCTACGAGCAGTACTTC.

The chain uses TRBV18 and TRBJ2-3; D may be TRBD1 (6 bases). The CDR3 length is 15 residues. CDR1 and CDR2 from the germline V gene are KGHSH and LQKENI. V dropped 0 bases and J dropped 2 bases, with 9 bases sitting between them. The DNA of the CDR3 is TGTGCCAGCTCACCACCGGGGACAATCACAGATACGCAGTATTTT. It codes for CASSPPGTITDTQYF.

This chain connects TRBV13 to TRBJ2-7, with 9 bases that match TRBD1. The V gene's germline CDR1 is PRHDT and CDR2 FYEKMQ (reference sequence). The CDR3 sequence is 15 residues long. Trimming at V came to 3 bases and at J to 3 bases, leaving 6 bases not matched to a gene. The CDR3 bases are TGTGCCAGCAGCTTTCTCGACAGGGGGAACTACGAGCAGTACTTC. It is translated as CASSFLDRGNYEQYF. The full variable domain, rest sourced from reference TRBV13 and TRBJ2-7, is AAGVIQSPRHLIKEKRETATLKCYPIPRHDTVYWYQQGPGQDPQFLISFYEKMQSDKGSIPDRFSAQQFSDYHSELNMSSLELGDSALYFCASSFLDRGNYEQYFGPGTRLTVT.

V and J are TRBV18 and TRBJ1-5; D gene uncertain. The germline V gene has CDR1 KGHSH and CDR2 LQKENI. The CDR3 length is 15 residues. Trimming removed 2 bases from V and 1 base from J, with 9 bases in between. The CDR3 loop reads CASSPWDMSNQPQHF. The CDR3 coding sequence is TGTGCCAGCTCACCATGGGATATGAGCAATCAGCCCCAGCATTTT. Supplemented by reference TRBV18 and TRBJ1-5, the full variable domain reads NAGVMQNPRHLVRRRGQEARLRCSPMKGHSHVYWYRQLPEEGLKFMVYLQKENIIDESGMPKERFSAEFPKEGPSILRIQQVVRGDSAAYFCASSPWDMSNQPQHFGDGTRLSIL.

The CDR3 loop reads CASSVGGSGANVLTF. The CDR3 nucleotides read TGTGCCAGCAGTGTGGGTGGCTCTGGGGCCAACGTCCTGACTTTC. This chain links TRBV7-7 with TRBJ2-6; D is uncertain. Germline CDR1 and CDR2: SSHAT and FNYEAQ (reference sequence). The V end lost 6 bases, the J end lost 0 bases, and 9 bases lay between the germline ends. CDR3 length equals 15 residues.

This chain links TRBV7-3 with TRBJ2-2; maybe TRBD2 (5 bases). The CDR3 consists of 15 residues. Germline lookup yields CDR1 SGHTA and CDR2 FQGTGA. The V and J ends lost 2 bases and 4 bases respectively, with 11 bases between them. The CDR3 region is CASSLPGYPTGELFF. For the CDR3, the DNA is TGTGCCAGCAGCTTACCGGGATACCCCACCGGGGAGCTGTTTTTT.

The rearrangement uses TRBV5-6 and TRBJ1-2; D perhaps matches TRBD1 (6 bases). Germline V lookup: CDR1 SGHDT, CDR2 YYEEEE. The CDR3 is 14 residues long. V lost 1 base to trimming and J lost 6 bases, with 13 bases between them. The CDR3, as DNA: TGTGCCAGCAGCTTGCGGGGGGCGGTTCATGGCTACACCTTC. Residues: CASSLRGAVHGYTF.

The chain employs TRBV6-7 and TRBJ1-2; D not certain. TRBV6-7 is sorted into the ORF group, with uncertain function. Deletions cut 1 base from V and 4 bases from J, with 4 bases between. This CDR3 is 12 amino acids long. The CDR3, as DNA: TGTGCCAGCAGTTACTTCATCTATGGCTACACCTTC. This translates into CASSYFIYGYTF.

The chain has TRBV6-1 and TRBJ2-1; 8 nucleotides line up with TRBD2. The length of the CDR3 is 14 residues. CDR1 is MNHNS, CDR2 SASEGT, per germline. The V and J ends lost 5 bases and 10 bases, in that order; junction bases with no gene match: 10. The CDR3 loop is CASSPSGGIGEQFF. DNA of the CDR3: TGTGCCAGCAGTCCTTCGGGGGGGATAGGCGAGCAGTTCTTC.

The genes are TRBV28 and TRBJ2-7, with D possibly matching TRBD1 (8 bases). This CDR3 region has 14 residues. Germline V gene sequence: CDR1 MDHEN, CDR2 SYDVKM. V was pared by 10 bases and J by 2 bases, with 18 bases between. The CDR3 sequence is CATINRGGTYEQYF. The CDR3 nucleotides are TGTGCCACCATTAACAGGGGGGGAACCTACGAGCAGTACTTC.

CDR3 bases: TGCGCCAGCAGCTTAGGAGGGTTCGGCAGGGGAAACACTGAAGCTTTCTTT. Its translation is CASSLGGFGRGNTEAFF. The V and J genes are TRBV5-1 and TRBJ1-1; perhaps TRBD1 as D (6 bases). Germline loops: CDR1 SGHRS, CDR2 YFSETQ. This CDR3 has 17 amino acids. V was clipped by 2 bases and J by 2 bases, with 19 bases between them.

This rearrangement joins TRBV28 to TRBJ2-4; D gene ambiguous. CDR3 length equals 13 residues. Germline V lookup: CDR1 MDHEN, CDR2 SYDVKM. Trimming left V 6 bases short and J 10 bases short, with 16 bases between. The CDR3 DNA reads TGTGCCAGCAGCTTAATTTCCGGCCCAATTCAGTACTTC. Its protein is CASSLISGPIQYF.

The chain joins TRBV10-1 to TRBJ2-3; no reliable D call. This CDR3 has 16 amino acids. V lost 8 bases to trimming and J lost 5 bases, with 23 bases between them. CDR1 WNHNN and CDR2 SYGVQD come from the germline V gene (reference sequence). The CDR3, as DNA: TGCGCCAGCTCCATAAAGAAGGGTACCCACGGAGATACGCAGTATTTT. Amino acid sequence: CASSIKKGTHGDTQYF.

The rearrangement links TRBV15 to TRBJ1-5, with D possibly matching TRBD1 (5 bases). V was cut by 8 bases and J by 2 bases, with 13 bases left in between. The CDR3 is made up of 14 amino acids. Germline CDR1 reads LNHNV; CDR2 reads YYDKDF (reference sequence). CDR3 sequence reads: CATARGGGNQPQHF. The CDR3 DNA follows: TGTGCCACCGCAAGGGGCGGAGGCAATCAGCCCCAGCATTTT.